What follows is one T cell receptor beta chain and its context. The antigen remains undetermined. Unique molecular identifiers were used to barcode this TCRbeta library. Each CDR3 protein gets one entry after TCRdb re-called the PCR reads with MiXCR. Among about 980,000 distinct CDR3 sequences listed, about 30% were seen once. V shed 1 base and J shed 2 bases, with 11 bases lying between them. CDR3 length: 15 residues. Germline CDR1 SGHRS, CDR2 YFSETQ. The data were taken from a study of T-cell reconstitution after alpha-beta-depleted transplantation in children. Whole-study findings and limits: By one year post-transplant, T-cell counts and diversity largely arose from T cells that were newly produced.

The clonotype was recovered from a boy less than two years old who had a stem cell transplant for SCID, so the T cells may come from the graft donor. This chain uses TRBV5-1 with TRBJ2-3; D assignment may be TRBD1 or TRBD2 (6 bases each). The source was PBMCs, mostly from graft donor cells, collected 360 days after TCRalphabeta/CD19-depleted stem cell transplant. CDR3 sequence reads: CASSLLGGLTDTQYF. In DNA form, the CDR3 reads TGCGCCAGCAGCTTGCTGGGGGGCCTCACAGATACGCAGTATTTT.